These 3 T cell receptor beta chains share one sample of origin, sequenced in a study of T cell responses to AZD1222 COVID-19 vaccine (TCRdb year 2021). Interpreted using the paper, the time point label stands for: baseline before first vaccination. Libraries were made using the immunoSEQ multiplex PCR assay. As stored in TCRdb, this immuneACCESS dataset retains in-frame rearrangements with V and J assigned. A fraction of the clones does not appear; measured against another copy, unresolved V genes explain less than half of the discrepancy, and the remainder lacks a known reason. For this sample there are about 110,000 clones; 87% appear just once. Around 3% of the sample is in the top ten clones. The sequenced sample was peripheral blood, obtained on day 0 of AZD1222 vaccination. The receptors shown here come from an adult in good health.

The chain joins TRBV19 to TRBJ2-7; 11 bases align to TRBD2. V trimming: 5 bases; J trimming: 7 bases; junction bases outside the gene matches: 22. Germline lookup yields CDR1 LNHDA and CDR2 SQIVND (reference sequence). This CDR3 comprises 19 residues. The CDR3 nucleotides read TGTGCCAGTAGTCCGCCCCTCCCTCGACTAGCGGGACTTCCACGGGAGCAGTACTTC. It yields the protein CASSPPLPRLAGLPREQYF.

This clone was observed once. J is TRBJ2-7 and V is TRBV25-1; 7 positions match TRBD2. The V gene end was trimmed by 8 bases and the J gene end by 3 bases; junction bases not matched to a gene: 1. Germline V gene lookup returns CDR1 MGHDK and CDR2 SYGVNS. The CDR3 spans 11 residues. This CDR3 reads CASGRGYEQYF. The CDR3 DNA reads TGTGCCAGCGGGAGGGGCTACGAGCAGTACTTC.

This chain uses TRBV6-5 with TRBJ2-1; 11 bases agree with TRBD1. Unmatched junction bases numbered 6, after V lost 6 bases and J lost 8 bases. The CDR3 has 14 amino acids. The V gene's germline CDR1 is MNHEY and CDR2 SVGAGI. The CDR3 here is CASRRGQGAYEQFF. DNA for the CDR3: TGTGCCAGCAGAAGAGGACAGGGGGCCTATGAGCAGTTCTTC.